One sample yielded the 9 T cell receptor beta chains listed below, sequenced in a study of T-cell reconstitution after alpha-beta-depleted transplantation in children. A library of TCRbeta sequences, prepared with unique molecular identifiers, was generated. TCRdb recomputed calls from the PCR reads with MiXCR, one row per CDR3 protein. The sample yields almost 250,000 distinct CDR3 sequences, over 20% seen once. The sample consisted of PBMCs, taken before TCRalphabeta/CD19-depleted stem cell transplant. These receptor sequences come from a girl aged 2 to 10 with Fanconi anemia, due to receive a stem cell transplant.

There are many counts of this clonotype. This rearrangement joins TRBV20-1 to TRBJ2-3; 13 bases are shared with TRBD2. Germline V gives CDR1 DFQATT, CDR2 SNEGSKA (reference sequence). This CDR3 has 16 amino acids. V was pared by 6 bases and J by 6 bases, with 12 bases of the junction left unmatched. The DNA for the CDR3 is TGCAGTGCCGACGATCTTGGACTAGCGGGAGTTGATACGCAGTATTTT. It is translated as CSADDLGLAGVDTQYF.

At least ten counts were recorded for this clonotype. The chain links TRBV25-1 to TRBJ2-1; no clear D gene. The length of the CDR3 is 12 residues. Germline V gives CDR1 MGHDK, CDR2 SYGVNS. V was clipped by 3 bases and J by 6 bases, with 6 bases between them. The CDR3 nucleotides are TGTGCCAGCAGTGATGCTGGCAATGAGCAGTTCTTC. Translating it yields CASSDAGNEQFF.

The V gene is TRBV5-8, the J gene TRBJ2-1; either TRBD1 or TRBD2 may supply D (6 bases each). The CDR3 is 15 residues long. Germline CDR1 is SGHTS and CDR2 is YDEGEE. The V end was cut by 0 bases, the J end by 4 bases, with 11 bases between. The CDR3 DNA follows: TGTGCCAGCAGCTTGGTACTAGGGGGGTACAATGAGCAGTTCTTC. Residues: CASSLVLGGYNEQFF.

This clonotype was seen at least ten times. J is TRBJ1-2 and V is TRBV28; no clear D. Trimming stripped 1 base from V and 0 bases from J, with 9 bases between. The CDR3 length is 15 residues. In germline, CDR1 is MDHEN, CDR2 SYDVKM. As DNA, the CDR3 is TGTGCCAGCAGTTTATTTCCGTCAGCTAACTATGGCTACACCTTC. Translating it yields CASSLFPSANYGYTF.

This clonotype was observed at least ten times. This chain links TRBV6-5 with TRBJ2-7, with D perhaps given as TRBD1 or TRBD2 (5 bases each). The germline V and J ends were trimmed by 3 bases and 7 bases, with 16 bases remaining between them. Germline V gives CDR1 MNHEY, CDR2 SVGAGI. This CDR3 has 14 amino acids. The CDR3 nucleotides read TGTGCCAGCAGTTATCTGGGACCCGTAAGGGAGCAGTACTTC. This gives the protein CASSYLGPVREQYF.

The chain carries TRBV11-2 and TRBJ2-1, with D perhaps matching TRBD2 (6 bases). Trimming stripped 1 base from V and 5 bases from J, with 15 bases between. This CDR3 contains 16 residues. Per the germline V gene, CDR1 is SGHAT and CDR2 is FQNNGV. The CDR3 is CASSLAFDWTNNEQFF. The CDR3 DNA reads TGTGCCAGCAGCTTAGCGTTCGACTGGACTAACAATGAGCAGTTCTTC.

Written as DNA, the CDR3 is TGCAGCGTTGAGTTAAGGGACTACGAAAACATTCAGTACTTC. It codes for CSVELRDYENIQYF. The V and J genes are TRBV29-1 and TRBJ2-4; 7 bases are shared with TRBD2. CDR1 and CDR2 from the germline V gene are SQVTM and ANQGSEA. Trimming removed 3 bases from V and 5 bases from J; junction bases left unmatched: 7. The length of the CDR3 is 14 residues.

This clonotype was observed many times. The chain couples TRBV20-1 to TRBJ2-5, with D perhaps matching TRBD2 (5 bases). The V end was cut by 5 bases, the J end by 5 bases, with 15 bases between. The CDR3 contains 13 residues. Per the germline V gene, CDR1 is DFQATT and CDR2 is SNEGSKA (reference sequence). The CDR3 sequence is CSARSGGYETQYF. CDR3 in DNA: TGCAGTGCTCGATCAGGAGGTTATGAGACCCAGTACTTC.

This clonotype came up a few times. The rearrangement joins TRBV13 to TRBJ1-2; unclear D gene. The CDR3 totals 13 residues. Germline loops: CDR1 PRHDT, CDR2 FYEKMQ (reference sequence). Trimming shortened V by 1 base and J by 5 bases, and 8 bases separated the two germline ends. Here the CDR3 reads CASSLARFYGYTF. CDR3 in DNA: TGTGCCAGCAGCTTAGCTAGGTTTTATGGCTACACCTTC.